This entry lists 29 T cell receptor beta chains sequenced from one sample in a study of patients and donors after allogeneic stem cell transplantation. One entry per CDR3 protein, called by TCRdb with MiXCR from the RT-PCR reads. Of a few hundred thousand distinct CDR3 sequences in the sample, 38% were seen once. The specimen sequenced was blood, either unsorted or a sorted T cell fraction (not recorded which). Every receptor here comes from a human donor who was either an allogeneic HSCT recipient or a stem cell or donor lymphocyte infusion donor (not recorded which). It is not recorded whose cells these are; they may come from a transplant donor.

J is TRBJ2-1 and V is TRBV4-1; a possible D gene is TRBD2 (5 bases). The CDR3 is 14 amino acids. Germline V gene lookup returns CDR1 MGHRA and CDR2 YSYEKL. Deletions cut 3 bases from V and 6 bases from J, with 12 bases between. CDR3 sequence (DNA): TGCGCCAGCAGCCAGGGTACTGGAGGCAATGAGCAGTTCTTC. This codes for CASSQGTGGNEQFF.

This chain links TRBV29-1 with TRBJ1-2; D remains unclear. From germline, CDR1 is SQVTM and CDR2 ANQGSEA. This CDR3 region has 14 residues. Trimming took 4 bases from V and 2 from J, leaving 14 bases between them. CDR3 coding DNA: TGCAGCGTTGCCTCGGGTCAGGAAAACTATGGCTACACCTTC. Amino acids: CSVASGQENYGYTF.

Only a few counts were recorded for this clonotype. The chain carries TRBV12-3 or TRBV12-4 and TRBJ1-1; D unclear. The CDR3 loop spans 15 amino acids. Between the trimmed V and J ends, which lost 2 bases and 5 bases, there was a span of 15 bases. In DNA, the CDR3 is TGTGCCAGCAGTTTACAAGCCACCTACAGTACTGAAGCTTTCTTT. Encoded protein: CASSLQATYSTEAFF.

This clonotype turned up a few times. The chain is built from TRBV20-1 and TRBJ1-5; no clear D gene. The V and J ends lost 6 bases and 3 bases respectively, with 9 bases between them. The CDR3 is made up of 12 amino acids. Per germline, CDR1 DFQATT and CDR2 SNEGSKA (reference sequence). The CDR3 sequence: CSATRSNQPQHF. CDR3 bases: TGCAGTGCCACAAGGTCCAATCAGCCCCAGCATTTT.

The sample holds one count of this clonotype. The rearrangement uses TRBV9 and TRBJ1-2; TRBD1 agrees at 8 bases. This CDR3 is 19 amino acids long. Germline CDR1 is SGDLS and CDR2 is YYNGEE. With V trimmed by 3 bases and J by 1 base, 17 bases remained unmatched. This chain's CDR3 is CASSGGQGWSKGHNYGYTF. The CDR3 DNA is TGTGCCAGCAGCGGAGGACAGGGATGGAGCAAGGGTCATAACTATGGCTACACCTTC.

There are a few counts of this clonotype. The V gene is TRBV20-1, the J gene TRBJ1-1, with D possibly TRBD1 on 5 matching bases. V was cut by 7 bases and J by 2 bases, with 17 bases left in between. The CDR3 is made up of 14 amino acids. Germline lookup yields CDR1 DFQATT and CDR2 SNEGSKA (reference sequence). The DNA for the CDR3 is TGCAGTGTCAACAATCGGGACTTTAACACTGAAGCTTTCTTT. Protein sequence: CSVNNRDFNTEAFF.

The V and J genes are TRBV3-1 and TRBJ2-3; TRBD2 is a possible D gene (5 bases). This CDR3 comprises 16 residues. Looked up from germline, CDR1 is LGHDT and CDR2 is YNNKEL (reference sequence). V was clipped by 0 bases and J by 4 bases, with 14 bases between them. CDR3 nucleotides: TGTGCCAGCAGCCAAGAGGTAGGGCGGCGGGCAGATACGCAGTATTTT. Translation: CASSQEVGRRADTQYF.

This clonotype was recorded a few times. The chain carries TRBV12-3 or TRBV12-4 and TRBJ1-2; D uncertain. The CDR3 is made up of 15 amino acids. V was cut by 5 bases and J by 2 bases, with 15 bases left in between. CDR3 loop: CASSGRPSYNYGYTF. CDR3 DNA sequence: TGTGCCAGCAGTGGCCGACCCTCCTACAACTATGGCTACACCTTC.

This clonotype was observed a few times. The rearrangement links TRBV24-1 to TRBJ2-3, with 7 bases fitting TRBD1. J lost 3 bases, V lost 8 bases, and 4 bases had no gene match. Germline values: CDR1 KGHDR, CDR2 SFDVKD. The CDR3 loop spans 13 amino acids. Written as DNA, the CDR3 is TGTGCCACCAACACAGGGGATACAGATACGCAGTATTTT. It specifies CATNTGDTDTQYF.

This rearrangement joins TRBV2 to TRBJ1-5, with D perhaps matching TRBD1 (5 bases). This CDR3 spans 13 amino acids. Trimming left V 4 bases short and J 4 bases short, with 8 bases between. In germline, CDR1 is SNHLY, CDR2 FYNNEI. CDR3 sequence reads: CASSVRQNQPQHF. DNA for the CDR3: TGTGCCAGCAGTGTTAGACAGAATCAGCCCCAGCATTTT.

The rearrangement links TRBV4-1 to TRBJ1-1; 11 nucleotides agree with TRBD1. The V segment lost 3 bases and the J segment 9 bases; nucleotides outside the gene matches: 6. The CDR3 is 14 amino acids. In germline, CDR1 is MGHRA, CDR2 YSYEKL. The CDR3 spells CASSQWDRGTKAFF. The CDR3 DNA is TGCGCCAGCAGCCAGTGGGACAGGGGGACCAAAGCTTTCTTT.

The rearrangement links TRBV6-2 or TRBV6-3 to TRBJ2-1, with unresolved D. This CDR3 spans 15 amino acids. Germline V gene data show CDR1 as MNHEY and CDR2 as SVGEGT. Trimming shortened V by 3 bases and J by 0 bases, and 9 bases separated the two germline ends. CDR3 coding DNA: TGTGCCAGCAGTTATTCCCCGACCTCCTACAATGAGCAGTTCTTC. It translates to CASSYSPTSYNEQFF.

The chain uses TRBV5-1 and TRBJ2-3; D perhaps matches TRBD2 (7 bases). This CDR3 is 14 amino acids long. The ends were cut back, 7 bases at V and 5 bases at J, with 17 bases in the middle. Germline V gives CDR1 SGHRS, CDR2 YFSETQ. This CDR3 reads CASAWGGQRDTQYF. The CDR3 DNA reads TGCGCCAGCGCATGGGGGGGGCAGAGAGATACGCAGTATTTT.

This chain joins TRBV20-1 and TRBJ1-4; D gene ambiguous. The CDR3 extends over 13 amino acids. Per the germline V gene, CDR1 is DFQATT and CDR2 is SNEGSKA (reference sequence). V shed 1 base and J shed 8 bases, with 11 bases lying between them. CDR3 protein: CSARGFNEEKLFF. In nucleotides, the CDR3 is TGCAGTGCTAGAGGATTTAATGAGGAAAAACTGTTTTTT.

V gene TRBV11-2 combines with J gene TRBJ2-2; D gene uncertain. V lost 6 bases and J 0 bases, leaving 8 bases between the germline ends. This CDR3 has 14 residues. Germline lookup yields CDR1 SGHAT and CDR2 FQNNGV. DNA of the CDR3: TGTGCCAGCAGGCCCGTACCGAACACCGGGGAGCTGTTTTTT. This translates into CASRPVPNTGELFF. Full variable domain (rest looked up from reference TRBV11-2 and TRBJ2-2): EAGVAQSPRYKIIEKRQSVAFWCNPISGHATLYWYQQILGQGPKLLIQFQNNGVVDDSQLPKDRFSAERLKGVDSTLKIQPAKLEDSAVYLCASRPVPNTGELFFGEGSRLTVL.

This clonotype turned up a few times. The V call is TRBV7-2, the J call TRBJ2-3; D is possibly TRBD2 (5 bases). Per the germline V gene, CDR1 is SGHTA and CDR2 is FQGNSA. V lost 0 bases and J 10 bases, leaving 14 bases between the germline ends. The CDR3 loop spans 14 amino acids. Here the CDR3 DNA reads TGTGCCAGCAGCTTAGCGTCTAGCTCTCCTCCGCAGTATTTT. Amino acid sequence: CASSLASSSPPQYF.

This rearrangement joins TRBV10-3 to TRBJ2-6, with D tentatively TRBD1 or TRBD2 (5 bases each). Per the germline V gene, CDR1 is ENHRY and CDR2 is SYGVKD. Trimming stripped 5 bases from V and 0 bases from J, with 14 bases between. This CDR3 contains 17 residues. CDR3 loop: CAISLLKGSSGANVLTF. The CDR3 coding sequence is TGTGCCATCAGTCTTCTTAAGGGGAGCTCTGGGGCCAACGTCCTGACTTTC.

DNA of the CDR3: TGTGCCAGCAACCCGGGACTAGCGGGGACGAAGACCCAGTACTTC. It translates to CASNPGLAGTKTQYF. This sequence joins TRBV3-1 and TRBJ2-5; 13 bases agree with TRBD2. The CDR3 covers 15 residues. V shed 7 bases, J shed 6 bases, and the junction held 8 bases outside the gene matches. CDR1 LGHDT and CDR2 YNNKEL come from the germline V gene (reference sequence).

A few counts support this clonotype. The chain uses TRBV12-3 or TRBV12-4 and TRBJ1-4, with 10 bases fitting TRBD1. Trimming cost V 6 bases and J 4 bases; bases outside gene matches: 5. The CDR3 spans 15 residues. CDR3: CASRRTGGGNEKLFF. CDR3 nucleotides: TGTGCCAGCAGGCGGACAGGGGGTGGTAATGAAAAACTGTTTTTT.

This clonotype appeared a few times. The V gene is TRBV7-6, the J gene TRBJ1-1; TRBD1 might be the D (5 bases). V shed 5 bases and J shed 4 bases, with 17 bases lying between them. This CDR3 is 15 amino acids long. The germline V gene encodes CDR1 SGHVS and CDR2 FNYEAQ. The CDR3 spells CASSPLAGVLTEAFF. Written as DNA, the CDR3 is TGTGCCAGCAGCCCACTGGCGGGGGTCCTCACTGAAGCTTTCTTT.

The chain carries TRBV5-1 and TRBJ1-2; no reliable D call. Germline V lookup: CDR1 SGHRS, CDR2 YFSETQ. The CDR3 runs to 14 residues. The V end was cut by 1 base, the J end by 0 bases, with 7 bases between. CDR3 region: CASSLSFTNYGYTF. The CDR3 nucleotides are TGCGCCAGCAGCTTGTCTTTCACTAACTATGGCTACACCTTC.

There are a few counts of this clonotype. The chain has TRBV7-3 and TRBJ1-1; D is uncertain. Trimming removed 1 base from V and 3 bases from J, with 6 bases in between. CDR1 SGHTA and CDR2 FQGTGA come from the germline V gene. The CDR3 has 13 amino acids. DNA for the CDR3: TGTGCCAGCAGCTTAAACTCCCACACTGAAGCTTTCTTT. Protein product: CASSLNSHTEAFF.

This rearrangement joins TRBV9 to TRBJ1-6; TRBD1 matches at 7 bases. Trimming took 3 bases from V and 0 from J; bases not matched to a gene: 0. Germline-derived CDR1 and CDR2 are SGDLS and YYNGEE. The CDR3 spans 15 residues. CDR3 nucleotides: TGTGCCAGCAGCGGACAGGGCTCCTATAATTCACCCCTCCACTTT. Its translation is CASSGQGSYNSPLHF.

This chain connects TRBV21-1 to TRBJ1-1; TRBD1 is the table's D call and was not checked against the DNA. TRBV21-1 is flagged as a pseudogene. The CDR3 extends over 16 amino acids. CDR3 residues: CASSRDPGRGATEAFF. CDR3 DNA: TGTGCCAGCAGCAGGGACCCTGGCAGGGGGGCCACTGAAGCTTTCTTT.

The chain has TRBV3-1 and TRBJ2-1; 8 positions agree with TRBD2. The CDR3 extends over 16 amino acids. Germline CDR1 and CDR2: LGHDT and YNNKEL (reference sequence). V lost 0 bases and J lost 8; bases outside the gene matches: 9. The CDR3 here is CASSQELAAARDEQFF. The CDR3 DNA sequence: TGTGCCAGCAGCCAAGAACTAGCGGCAGCCCGGGATGAGCAGTTCTTC.

The V and J genes are TRBV12-3 or TRBV12-4 and TRBJ2-1; D unresolved. Trimming left V 4 bases short and J 13 bases short, with 8 bases between. This CDR3 has 10 residues. For the CDR3, the DNA is TGTGCCAGCAGTTCCGGGTCACAGTTCTTC. It specifies CASSSGSQFF.

In this sample, this clonotype turned up a few times. This CDR3 reads CASSFGDNSPLHF. In DNA form, the CDR3 reads TGTGCCAGCAGCTTCGGCGATAATTCACCCCTCCACTTT. The gene calls are TRBV7-2 and TRBJ1-6; D call uncertain. CDR3 length: 13 residues. V was clipped by 3 bases and J by 5 bases, with 5 bases between them. The germline V gene encodes CDR1 SGHTA and CDR2 FQGNSA.

In nucleotides, the CDR3 is TGTGCCAGCAGCCATGAGGCGGGGGATGGCTACACCTTC. Encoded protein: CASSHEAGDGYTF. V and J are TRBV5-5 and TRBJ1-2; D perhaps matches TRBD1 (5 bases). Trimming shortened V by 4 bases and J by 6 bases, and 13 bases separated the two germline ends. The CDR3 runs to 13 residues. Germline values: CDR1 SGHKS, CDR2 YYEKEE (reference sequence).

This clonotype was seen a handful of times. The V gene is TRBV5-6, the J gene TRBJ1-6; a possible D gene is TRBD1 (5 bases). This CDR3 has 16 residues. Trimming took 1 base from V and 0 from J, leaving 8 bases between them. From germline, CDR1 is SGHDT and CDR2 YYEEEE. This CDR3 is CASSLYRSSYNSPLHF. CDR3 DNA sequence: TGTGCCAGCAGCTTGTACAGGAGCTCCTATAATTCACCCCTCCACTTT. The variable domain in full, with the rest retrieved from reference TRBV5-6 and TRBJ1-6, is DAGVTQSPTHLIKTRGQQVTLRCSPKSGHDTVSWYQQALGQGPQFIFQYYEEEERQRGNFPDRFSGHQFPNYSSELNVNALLLGDSALYLCASSLYRSSYNSPLHFGNGTRLTVT.